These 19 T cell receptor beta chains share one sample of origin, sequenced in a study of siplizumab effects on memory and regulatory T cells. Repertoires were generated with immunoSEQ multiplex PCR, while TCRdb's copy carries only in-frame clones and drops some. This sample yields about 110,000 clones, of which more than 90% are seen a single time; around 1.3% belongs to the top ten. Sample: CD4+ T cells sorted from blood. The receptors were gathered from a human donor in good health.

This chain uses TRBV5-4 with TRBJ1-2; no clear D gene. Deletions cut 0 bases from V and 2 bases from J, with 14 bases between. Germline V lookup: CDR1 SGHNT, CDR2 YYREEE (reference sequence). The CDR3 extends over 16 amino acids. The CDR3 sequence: CASSLDLGQPNYGYTF. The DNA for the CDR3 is TGTGCCAGCAGCTTGGATTTGGGTCAGCCGAACTATGGCTACACCTTC.

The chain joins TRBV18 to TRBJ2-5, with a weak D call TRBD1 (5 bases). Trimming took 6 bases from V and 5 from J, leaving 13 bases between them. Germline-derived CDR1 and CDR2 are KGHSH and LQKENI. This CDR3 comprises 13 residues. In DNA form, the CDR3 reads TGTGCCAGCTCCAGGGCTTCCGGGGAGACCCAGTACTTC. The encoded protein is CASSRASGETQYF.

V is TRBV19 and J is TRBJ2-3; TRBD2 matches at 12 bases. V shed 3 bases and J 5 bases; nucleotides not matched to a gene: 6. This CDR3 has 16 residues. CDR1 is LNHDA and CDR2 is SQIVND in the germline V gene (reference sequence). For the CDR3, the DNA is TGTGCCAGTAGTATTCTAGCGGGGGGGCTTGGAGATACGCAGTATTTT. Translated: CASSILAGGLGDTQYF. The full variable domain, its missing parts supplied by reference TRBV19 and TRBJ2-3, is DGGITQSPKYLFRKEGQNVTLSCEQNLNHDAMYWYRQDPGQGLRLIYYSQIVNDFQKGDIAEGYSVSREKKESFPLTVTSAQKNPTAFYLCASSILAGGLGDTQYFGPGTRLTVL.

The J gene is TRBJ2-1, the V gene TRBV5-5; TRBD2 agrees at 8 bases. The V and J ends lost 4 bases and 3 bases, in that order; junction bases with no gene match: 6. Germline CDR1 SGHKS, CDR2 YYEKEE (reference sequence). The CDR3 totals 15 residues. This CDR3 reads CASSSGLANYNEQFF. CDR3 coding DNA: TGTGCCAGCAGCAGTGGACTAGCCAACTACAATGAGCAGTTCTTC.

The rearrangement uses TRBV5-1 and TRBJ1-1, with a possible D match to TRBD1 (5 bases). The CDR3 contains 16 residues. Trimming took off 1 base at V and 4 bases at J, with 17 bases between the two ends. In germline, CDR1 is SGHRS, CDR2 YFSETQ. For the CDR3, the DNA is TGCGCCAGCAGCTTGACTGCGGGGGAACTCATCACTGAAGCTTTCTTT. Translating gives CASSLTAGELITEAFF.

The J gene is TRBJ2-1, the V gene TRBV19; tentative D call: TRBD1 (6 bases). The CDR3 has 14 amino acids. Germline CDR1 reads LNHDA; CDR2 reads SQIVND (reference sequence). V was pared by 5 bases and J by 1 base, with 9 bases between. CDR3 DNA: TGTGCCAGTAGTCTACAGGGTTCCTACAATGAGCAGTTCTTC. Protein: CASSLQGSYNEQFF.

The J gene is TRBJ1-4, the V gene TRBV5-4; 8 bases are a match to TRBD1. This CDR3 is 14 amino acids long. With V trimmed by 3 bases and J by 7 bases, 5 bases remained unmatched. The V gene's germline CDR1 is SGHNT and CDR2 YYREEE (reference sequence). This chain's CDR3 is CASSSDRVAEKLFF. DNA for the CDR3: TGTGCCAGCAGCTCGGACAGGGTGGCTGAAAAACTGTTTTTT.

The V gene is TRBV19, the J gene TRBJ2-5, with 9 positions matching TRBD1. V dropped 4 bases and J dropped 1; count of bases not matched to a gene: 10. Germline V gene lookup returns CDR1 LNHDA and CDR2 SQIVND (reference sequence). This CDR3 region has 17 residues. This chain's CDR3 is CASSTKIKQGAQETQYF. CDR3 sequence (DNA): TGTGCCAGTAGTACCAAGATCAAACAGGGGGCCCAAGAGACCCAGTACTTC.

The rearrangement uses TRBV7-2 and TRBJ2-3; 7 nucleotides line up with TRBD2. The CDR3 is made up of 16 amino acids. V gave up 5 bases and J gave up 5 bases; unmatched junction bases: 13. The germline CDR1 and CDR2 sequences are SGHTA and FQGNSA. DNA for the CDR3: TGTGCCAGCAGCGCCTGGGGTGGGAGGGCCATAGATACGCAGTATTTT. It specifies CASSAWGGRAIDTQYF.

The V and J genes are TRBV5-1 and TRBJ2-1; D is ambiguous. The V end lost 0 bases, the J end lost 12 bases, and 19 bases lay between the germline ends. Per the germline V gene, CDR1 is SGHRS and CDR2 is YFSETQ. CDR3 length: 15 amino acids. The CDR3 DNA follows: TGCGCCAGCAGCTTGGACAGAAGCTATACAATGAGGCAGTTCTTC. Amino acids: CASSLDRSYTMRQFF.

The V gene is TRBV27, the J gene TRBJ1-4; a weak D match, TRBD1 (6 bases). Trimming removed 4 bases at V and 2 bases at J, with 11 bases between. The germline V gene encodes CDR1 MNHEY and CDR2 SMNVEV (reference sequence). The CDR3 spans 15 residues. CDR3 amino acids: CASSSAGETNEKLFF. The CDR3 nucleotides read TGTGCCAGCAGTTCGGCAGGGGAGACTAATGAAAAACTGTTTTTT.

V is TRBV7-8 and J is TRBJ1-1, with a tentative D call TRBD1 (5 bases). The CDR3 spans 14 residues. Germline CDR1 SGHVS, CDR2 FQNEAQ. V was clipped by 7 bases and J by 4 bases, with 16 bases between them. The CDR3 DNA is TGTGCCAGCACCCAAGCGGGGGGACGCACTGAAGCTTTCTTT. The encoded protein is CASTQAGGRTEAFF.

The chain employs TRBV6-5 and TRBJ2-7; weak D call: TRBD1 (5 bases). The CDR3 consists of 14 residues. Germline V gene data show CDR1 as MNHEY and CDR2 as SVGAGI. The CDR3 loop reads CASGRADRSYEQYF. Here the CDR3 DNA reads TGTGCTTCAGGACGTGCCGACAGATCCTACGAGCAGTACTTC.

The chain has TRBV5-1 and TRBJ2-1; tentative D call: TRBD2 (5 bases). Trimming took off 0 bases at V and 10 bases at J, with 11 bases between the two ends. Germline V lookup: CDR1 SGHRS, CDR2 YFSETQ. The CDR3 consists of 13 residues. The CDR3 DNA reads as TGCGCCAGCAGCTTGGACCCCGCGGGCGAGCAGTTCTTC. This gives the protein CASSLDPAGEQFF.

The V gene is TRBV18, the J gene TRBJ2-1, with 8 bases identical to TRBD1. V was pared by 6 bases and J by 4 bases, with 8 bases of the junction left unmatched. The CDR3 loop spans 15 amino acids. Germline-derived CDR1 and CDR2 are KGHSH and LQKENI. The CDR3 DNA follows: TGTGCCAGCTCGGCCGGGACAGGCCTATACAATGAGCAGTTCTTC. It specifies CASSAGTGLYNEQFF.

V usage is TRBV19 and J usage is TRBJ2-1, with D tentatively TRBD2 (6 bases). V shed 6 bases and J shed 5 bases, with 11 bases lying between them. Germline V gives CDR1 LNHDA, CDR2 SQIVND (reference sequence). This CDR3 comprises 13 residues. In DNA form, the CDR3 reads TGTGCCAGTAGACGGTCTAGCGACAATGAGCAGTTCTTC. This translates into CASRRSSDNEQFF. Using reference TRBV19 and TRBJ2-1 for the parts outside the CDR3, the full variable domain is DGGITQSPKYLFRKEGQNVTLSCEQNLNHDAMYWYRQDPGQGLRLIYYSQIVNDFQKGDIAEGYSVSREKKESFPLTVTSAQKNPTAFYLCASRRSSDNEQFFGPGTRLTVL.

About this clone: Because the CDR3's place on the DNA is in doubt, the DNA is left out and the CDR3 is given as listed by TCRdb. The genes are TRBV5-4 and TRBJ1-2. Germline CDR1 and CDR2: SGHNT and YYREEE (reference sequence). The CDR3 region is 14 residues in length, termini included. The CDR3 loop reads CASSLATPSYGYTF.

CDR3 loop: CASSAPTSASQELFF. For the CDR3, the DNA is TGTGCCAGCAGCGCTCCGACTAGCGCGAGCCAGGAGCTGTTTTTT. The chain carries TRBV9 and TRBJ2-2; TRBD2 aligns across 8 bases. In germline, CDR1 is SGDLS, CDR2 YYNGEE. The V segment lost 3 bases and the J segment 10 bases; nucleotides outside the gene matches: 11. The CDR3 sequence is 15 residues long.

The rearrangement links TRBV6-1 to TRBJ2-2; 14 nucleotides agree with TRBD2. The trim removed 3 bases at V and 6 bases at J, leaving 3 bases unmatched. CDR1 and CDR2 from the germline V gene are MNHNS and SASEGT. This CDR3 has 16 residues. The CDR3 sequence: CASSDGTSGRSGELFF. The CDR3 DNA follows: TGTGCCAGCAGTGATGGGACTAGCGGGAGATCCGGGGAGCTGTTTTTT.